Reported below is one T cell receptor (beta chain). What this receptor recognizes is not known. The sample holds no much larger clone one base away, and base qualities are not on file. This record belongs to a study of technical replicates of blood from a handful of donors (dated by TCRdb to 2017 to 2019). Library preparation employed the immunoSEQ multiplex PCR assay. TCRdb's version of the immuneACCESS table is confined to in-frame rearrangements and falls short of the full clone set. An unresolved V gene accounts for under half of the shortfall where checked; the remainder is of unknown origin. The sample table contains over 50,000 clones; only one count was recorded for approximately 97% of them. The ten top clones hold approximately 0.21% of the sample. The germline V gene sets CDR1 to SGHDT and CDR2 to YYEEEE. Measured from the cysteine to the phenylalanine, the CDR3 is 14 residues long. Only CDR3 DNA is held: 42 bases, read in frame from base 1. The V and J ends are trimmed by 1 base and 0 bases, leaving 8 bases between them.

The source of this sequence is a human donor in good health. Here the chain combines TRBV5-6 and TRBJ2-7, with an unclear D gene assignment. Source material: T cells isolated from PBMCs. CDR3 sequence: CASSLWADSYEQYF. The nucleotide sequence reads TGTGCCAGCAGCTTGTGGGCCGACTCCTACGAGCAGTACTTC.